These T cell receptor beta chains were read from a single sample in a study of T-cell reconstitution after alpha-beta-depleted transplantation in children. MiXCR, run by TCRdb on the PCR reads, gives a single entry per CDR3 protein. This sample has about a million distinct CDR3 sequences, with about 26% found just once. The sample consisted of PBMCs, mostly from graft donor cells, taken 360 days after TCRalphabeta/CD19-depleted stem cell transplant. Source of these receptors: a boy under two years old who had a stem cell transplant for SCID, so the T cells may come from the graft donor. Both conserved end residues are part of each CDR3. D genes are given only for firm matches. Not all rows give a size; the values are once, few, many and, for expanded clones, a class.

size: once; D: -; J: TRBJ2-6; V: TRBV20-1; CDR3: CSAPKANVLTF; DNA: TGCAGTGCCCCTAAGGCCAACGTCCTGACTTTC
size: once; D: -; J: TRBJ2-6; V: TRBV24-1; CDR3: CATSDGRGTGANVLTF; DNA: TGTGCCACCAGTGATGGGAGAGGGACTGGGGCCAACGTCCTGACTTTC
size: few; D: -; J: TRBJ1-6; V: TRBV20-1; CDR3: CSVAKSGYNSPLHF; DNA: TGCAGTGTTGCGAAGAGCGGGTATAATTCACCCCTCCACTTT
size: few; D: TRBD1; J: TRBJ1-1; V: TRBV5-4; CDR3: CASSLGQGRDLNTEAFF; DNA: TGTGCCAGCAGCCTCGGACAGGGGCGGGACCTGAACACTGAAGCTTTCTTT
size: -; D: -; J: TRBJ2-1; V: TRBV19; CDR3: CASSIPGRGLEQFF; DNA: TGTGCCAGTAGTATCCCCGGGCGGGGACTTGAGCAGTTCTTC
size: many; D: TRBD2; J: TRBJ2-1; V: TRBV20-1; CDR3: CSARDFFSGVWASELADNEQFF; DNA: TGCAGTGCTAGAGATTTTTTCTCCGGGGTCTGGGCTTCTGAGCTAGCGGACAATGAGCAGTTCTTC
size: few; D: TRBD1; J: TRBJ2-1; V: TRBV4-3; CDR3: CASSQDEGQGAYEQFF; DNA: TGCGCCAGCAGCCAAGATGAGGGACAGGGGGCATATGAGCAGTTCTTC
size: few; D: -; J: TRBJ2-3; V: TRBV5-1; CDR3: CASSQHSITDTQYF; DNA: TGCGCCAGCAGCCAACATTCTATCACAGATACGCAGTATTTT
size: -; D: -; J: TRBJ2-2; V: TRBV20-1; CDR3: CSARSRARAPNTGELFF; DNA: TGCAGTGCTAGATCCAGGGCCAGGGCCCCGAACACCGGGGAGCTGTTTTTT
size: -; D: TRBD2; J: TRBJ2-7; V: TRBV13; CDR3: CASSLGPGGSYEQYF; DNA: TGTGCCAGCAGCTTAGGCCCGGGAGGCAGCTACGAGCAGTACTTC
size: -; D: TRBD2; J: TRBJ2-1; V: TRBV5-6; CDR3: CASSLDWPSGGPAAMRIF; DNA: TGTGCCAGCAGCTTGGATTGGCCTAGCGGGGGCCCGGCCGCAATGCGAATCTTC
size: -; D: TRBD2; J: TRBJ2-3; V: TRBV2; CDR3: CASSLGLAGGEDTQYF; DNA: TGTGCCAGCAGTTTAGGACTAGCGGGGGGTGAGGATACGCAGTATTTT